One and the same sample provided the 17 T cell receptor beta chains below, sequenced in a study of neurological immune-mediated disorders. MiXCR, run by TCRdb on the 5' RACE reads, gives a single entry per CDR3 protein. The sample records roughly 4,000 distinct CDR3 sequences, roughly 33% being singletons. Sequencing used CD8+ T cells from blood. All receptors come from a man aged 45-65 years with HTLV-1-associated myelopathy (HAM/TSP).

By proportion, this clonotype is medium-sized. The chain combines TRBV2 with TRBJ2-4; possible D gene TRBD1, 5 bases. Trimming took off 3 bases at V and 3 bases at J, with 15 bases between the two ends. CDR1 is SNHLY and CDR2 is FYNNEI in the germline V gene. CDR3 length: 16 residues. As DNA, the CDR3 is TGTGCCAGCAGTGATCTCCAGGGCATAGACAAAAACATTCAGTACTTC. This codes for CASSDLQGIDKNIQYF.

By proportion, this clonotype is large. The chain's CDR3 is CASSSPLETQYF. The DNA of the CDR3 is TGTGCCAGCAGCTCTCCGTTGGAGACCCAGTACTTC. The rearrangement uses TRBV14 and TRBJ2-5; D gene ambiguous. Germline assignment: CDR1 SGHDN and CDR2 FVKESK. With 5 bases removed from V and 5 bases from J, the gap between germline ends came to 9 bases. The CDR3 consists of 12 residues.

By sample share, this clonotype is medium-sized. The gene calls are TRBV7-9 and TRBJ2-6; D uncertain. In germline, CDR1 is SEHNR, CDR2 FQNEAQ (reference sequence). The V end was cut by 1 base, the J end by 4 bases, with 14 bases between. The CDR3 runs to 17 residues. The CDR3 region is CASSLVSSGSGANVLTF. CDR3 DNA sequence: TGTGCCAGCAGCTTAGTCAGTTCCGGGTCCGGGGCCAACGTCCTGACTTTC.

This clonotype is judged medium-sized (0.01 to 0.1%). V gene TRBV7-8 combines with J gene TRBJ1-4; D possibly corresponds to TRBD1 (5 bases). Germline V lookup: CDR1 SGHVS, CDR2 FQNEAQ. The CDR3 is made up of 16 amino acids. V shed 2 bases and J shed 0 bases, with 10 bases lying between them. CDR3 sequence reads: CASSLWGRSTNEKLFF. The CDR3 DNA reads as TGTGCCAGCAGCTTATGGGGACGTTCAACTAATGAAAAACTGTTTTTT. Based on the CDR3 plus reference TRBV7-8 and TRBJ1-4, the full variable domain is GAGVSQSPRYKVAKRGQDVALRCDPISGHVSLFWYQQALGQGPEFLTYFQNEAQLDKSGLPSDRFFAERPEGSVSTLKIQRTQQEDSAVYLCASSLWGRSTNEKLFFGSGTQLSVL.

This clonotype showed up just once. This chain links TRBV7-9 with TRBJ2-2; D is ambiguous. V was trimmed by 7 bases and J by 8 bases, leaving 11 bases between them. CDR1 SEHNR and CDR2 FQNEAQ come from the germline V gene (reference sequence). The CDR3 covers 12 residues. The CDR3 region is CASTPDRGELFF. DNA for the CDR3: TGTGCCAGCACCCCAGACCGTGGGGAGCTGTTTTTT.

The chain uses TRBV18 and TRBJ2-5; D remains unclear. The CDR3 runs to 13 residues. Trimming stripped 3 bases from V and 1 base from J, with 6 bases between. CDR1 and CDR2 (germline): KGHSH, LQKENI. Here the CDR3 DNA reads TGTGCCAGCTCACCTCTCACCCAAGAGACCCAGTACTTC. It yields the protein CASSPLTQETQYF.

The chain combines TRBV20-1 with TRBJ2-3, with 9 bases identical to TRBD2. Unmatched junction bases numbered 11, after V lost 0 bases and J lost 4 bases. The CDR3 spans 17 residues. CDR1 DFQATT and CDR2 SNEGSKA come from the germline V gene (reference sequence). DNA of the CDR3: TGCAGTGCTAGAGATATTATGCGGGGGGGCCGGGCAGATACGCAGTATTTT. Encoded protein: CSARDIMRGGRADTQYF.

This clonotype qualifies as medium-sized. The V and J genes are TRBV7-9 and TRBJ1-1; 7 bases map to TRBD1. Germline CDR1 reads SEHNR; CDR2 reads FQNEAQ (reference sequence). The CDR3 is made up of 13 amino acids. J gave up 5 bases and V 5 bases, and 5 bases lay outside the gene matches. The CDR3 loop is CASSPDRVTEAFF. CDR3 bases: TGTGCCAGCAGCCCCGACAGGGTTACTGAAGCTTTCTTT.

At least ten counts were recorded for this clonotype. The rearrangement links TRBV5-1 to TRBJ2-7; the match to TRBD2 covers 11 bases. J was trimmed by 3 bases and V by 2 bases; bases with no gene match: 1. CDR1 is SGHRS and CDR2 is YFSETQ in the germline V gene. There are 14 residues in the CDR3. CDR3 region: CASSFGTSGYEQYF. The CDR3 region has the DNA TGCGCCAGCAGCTTCGGGACTAGCGGCTACGAGCAGTACTTC.

The gene calls are TRBV7-6 and TRBJ2-7; 7 nucleotides match TRBD1. This CDR3 is 13 amino acids long. CDR1 and CDR2 from the germline V gene are SGHVS and FNYEAQ. V shed 5 bases and J 4 bases; nucleotides not matched to a gene: 5. In DNA, the CDR3 is TGTGCCAGCAGCCAAAAACAGGGGTACGAGCAGTACTTC. It encodes CASSQKQGYEQYF.

In this sample, this clonotype is medium-sized (0.01 to 0.1%). The chain has TRBV5-1 and TRBJ2-1; D is possibly TRBD1 (6 bases). Germline-derived CDR1 and CDR2 are SGHRS and YFSETQ. V was clipped by 1 base and J by 0 bases, with 8 bases between them. CDR3 length equals 15 residues. The CDR3 here is CASSLPQGSYNEQFF. CDR3 in DNA: TGCGCCAGCAGCTTGCCACAGGGCTCCTACAATGAGCAGTTCTTC.

This chain links TRBV7-9 with TRBJ2-7; 10 nucleotides match TRBD1. Germline lookup yields CDR1 SEHNR and CDR2 FQNEAQ (reference sequence). The CDR3 runs to 13 residues. Trimming at V came to 7 bases and at J to 6 bases, leaving 6 bases not matched to a gene. The CDR3 DNA sequence: TGTGCCAGCATCGGGGACAGGGGTTCCGAGCAGTACTTC. Residues: CASIGDRGSEQYF.

This clonotype is a singleton in its sample. One junction end does not reproduce the germline sequence, and a read error may be involved. V gene TRBV15 combines with J gene TRBJ1-5; no definite D call. The CDR3 has 15 residues. The germline CDR1 and CDR2 sequences are LNHNV and YYDKDF (reference sequence). The CDR3 sequence is CATSRGRVSNQPKHF. For the CDR3, the DNA is TGTGCCACCAGCAGAGGGCGGGTTAGCAATCAGCCCAAGCATTTT.

The rearrangement links TRBV20-1 to TRBJ2-3; possible D gene TRBD2, 6 bases. This CDR3 is 14 amino acids long. Looked up from germline, CDR1 is DFQATT and CDR2 is SNEGSKA (reference sequence). V lost 3 bases, J lost 1 base, and 11 bases lay in between. Here the CDR3 reads CSARRGEGTDTQYF. In DNA, the CDR3 is TGCAGTGCTAGGCGGGGTGAGGGCACAGATACGCAGTATTTT.

This clonotype was seen many times. The chain recombines TRBV6-2 or TRBV6-3 with TRBJ2-3; 9 bases map to TRBD1. Germline V gene data show CDR1 as MNHEY and CDR2 as SVGEGT. V shed 6 bases, J shed 5 bases, and the junction held 6 bases outside the gene matches. The CDR3 is 14 amino acids. The CDR3 here is CASSPGQGGDTQYF. DNA of the CDR3: TGTGCCAGCAGCCCGGGACAGGGTGGAGATACGCAGTATTTT.

J is TRBJ2-1 and V is TRBV20-1; D not certain. This CDR3 region has 15 residues. Trimming took 3 bases from V and 0 from J, leaving 12 bases between them. Per the germline V gene, CDR1 is DFQATT and CDR2 is SNEGSKA (reference sequence). This CDR3 reads CSASVFIGSYNEQFF. The CDR3 DNA is TGCAGTGCTAGTGTATTCATCGGCTCCTACAATGAGCAGTTCTTC.

This clonotype came up many times. V is TRBV20-1 and J is TRBJ2-1, with D perhaps given as TRBD1 or TRBD2 (5 bases each). CDR1 DFQATT and CDR2 SNEGSKA come from the germline V gene (reference sequence). Between the trimmed V and J ends, which lost 5 bases and 7 bases, there was a span of 15 bases. The CDR3 has 13 residues. This CDR3 reads CSAPRDGRNEQFF. CDR3 coding DNA: TGCAGTGCTCCCCGGGACGGGCGGAATGAGCAGTTCTTC.